This TCR beta chain was documented in a study of lymphopenia after photon versus proton radiotherapy. Profiling relied on immunoSEQ multiplex PCR, and the TCRdb table lists in-frame clones only, not all of them. Of around 19,000 clones listed, 92% are singletons. V was cut by 7 bases and J by 14 bases, with 21 bases left in between. This CDR3 region has 13 residues. The germline V gene has CDR1 MGHDK and CDR2 SYGVNS. Sequenced material: peripheral blood, taken from a patient treated with photon-based radiotherapy. This chain uses TRBV25-1 with TRBJ2-1; TRBD1 is a possible D gene (6 bases). The TCR comes from a woman in her 40s with cholangiocarcinoma. CDR3 in DNA: TGTGCCAGCACCCGTAAACAGGGCGATAAAGAGTTCTTC. Encoded protein: CASTRKQGDKEFF.